A single sample gave rise to the 13 T cell receptor beta chains below, sequenced in a study of cytomegalovirus exposure and HLA in healthy donors. This PCR relied on a set of 60 Vbeta primers and 13 Jbeta primers. Profiling relied on immunoSEQ multiplex PCR, and the TCRdb table lists in-frame clones only, not all of them. The repertoire holds about 200,000 clones, with 70% as singletons. The source material was PBMCs. These receptors originate from a man aged 35-49 years in good health and CMV-seropositive.

In DNA, the CDR3 is TGTGCCAGCAGCTTCGGGACACAAAACACTGAAGCTTTCTTT. Amino acid sequence: CASSFGTQNTEAFF. The V gene is TRBV5-5, the J gene TRBJ1-1; TRBD1 is a possible D gene (6 bases). Germline assignment: CDR1 SGHKS and CDR2 YYEKEE (reference sequence). This CDR3 is 14 amino acids long. Trimming shortened V by 2 bases and J by 2 bases, and 10 bases separated the two germline ends.

The rearrangement uses TRBV7-9 and TRBJ1-2; 7 bases are shared with TRBD1. J lost 3 bases, V lost 4 bases, and 5 bases had no gene match. The CDR3 loop spans 14 amino acids. CDR1 is SEHNR and CDR2 is FQNEAQ in the germline V gene (reference sequence). DNA of the CDR3: TGTGCCAGCAGCTCCGACAGGGTAGACTATGGCTACACCTTC. It encodes CASSSDRVDYGYTF.

This chain uses TRBV11-2 with TRBJ2-5, with 9 bases identical to TRBD1. The germline gives CDR1 SGHAT, CDR2 FQNNGV. This CDR3 has 15 amino acids. With 4 bases clipped from V and 5 bases from J, the junction kept 8 bases outside the gene matches. The CDR3 coding sequence is TGTGCCAGCAGCTGGGGGGGGACAGGGTCGGAGACCCAGTACTTC. It translates to CASSWGGTGSETQYF.

The chain couples TRBV2 to TRBJ1-2; 7 bases line up with TRBD1. The V segment lost 10 bases and the J segment 4 bases; nucleotides outside the gene matches: 15. The CDR3 extends over 15 amino acids. CDR1 is SNHLY and CDR2 is FYNNEI in the germline V gene. In DNA form, the CDR3 reads TGTGCCACCCCCCCTCCGGACAGGCGCCCCTATGGCTACACCTTC. Its protein is CATPPPDRRPYGYTF.

This clone was recorded a few times. One end of the junction is discordant with germline, which a read error may explain. Other DNA sequences in this sample translate to the same CDR3. The chain carries TRBV27 and TRBJ2-2; TRBD1 is a possible D gene (5 bases). CDR1 MNHEY and CDR2 SMNVEV come from the germline V gene (reference sequence). This CDR3 contains 16 residues. CDR3 DNA: TGTGCCAGCAGCTTATCGTGGACAAGGGCTAACGGGGAGCTGTTTTTT. It translates to CASSLSWTRANGELFF.

The chain couples TRBV10-2 to TRBJ2-7; a possible D gene is TRBD1 (6 bases). Germline lookup yields CDR1 WSHSY and CDR2 SAAADI. The CDR3 spans 16 residues. V lost 4 bases, J lost 2 bases, and 18 bases lay in between. CDR3 DNA sequence: TGCGCCAGCAGTGGCCCGGACAGACCGTCTGCCTACGAGCAGTACTTC. It encodes CASSGPDRPSAYEQYF.

The chain links TRBV29-1 to TRBJ1-1; no clear D. CDR3 length equals 12 residues. Trimming left V 5 bases short and J 6 bases short, with 13 bases between. CDR1 SQVTM and CDR2 ANQGSEA come from the germline V gene. CDR3: CSVQFRSSEAFF. CDR3 nucleotides: TGCAGCGTTCAATTTAGGAGTTCTGAAGCTTTCTTT. Drawing the rest from reference TRBV29-1 and TRBJ1-1, the complete variable domain is SAVISQKPSRDICQRGTSLTIQCQVDSQVTMMFWYRQQPGQSLTLIATANQGSEATYESGFVIDKFPISRPNLTFSTLTVSNMSPEDSSIYLCSVQFRSSEAFFGQGTRLTVV.

The chain combines TRBV7-6 with TRBJ2-1; tentatively, D is TRBD2 (5 bases). V lost 5 bases and J lost 8, with 16 bases in between. The CDR3 has 14 residues. Germline V lookup: CDR1 SGHVS, CDR2 FNYEAQ. CDR3 nucleotides: TGTGCCAGCAGCCTGGTCCCGGGGAACGATGAGCAGTTCTTC. Translated, it gives CASSLVPGNDEQFF.

The gene calls are TRBV7-8 and TRBJ2-2, with a possible D match to TRBD1 (6 bases). CDR3 length: 18 amino acids. Trimming left V 4 bases short and J 1 base short, with 19 bases between. Germline V gives CDR1 SGHVS, CDR2 FQNEAQ. The CDR3 nucleotides read TGTGCCAGCAGCTCCCTGTCCCGTGCAGGGGTGAACACCGGGGAGCTGTTTTTT. It codes for CASSSLSRAGVNTGELFF.

This rearrangement joins TRBV19 to TRBJ2-6; D call uncertain. V dropped 5 bases and J dropped 1 base, with 6 bases sitting between them. The CDR3 runs 14 residues. Germline-derived CDR1 and CDR2 are LNHDA and SQIVND (reference sequence). CDR3 nucleotide sequence: TGTGCCAGTAGTCCGACTTCTGGGGCCAACGTCCTGACTTTC. Translated: CASSPTSGANVLTF. The full variable domain, completed using reference TRBV19 and TRBJ2-6, is DGGITQSPKYLFRKEGQNVTLSCEQNLNHDAMYWYRQDPGQGLRLIYYSQIVNDFQKGDIAEGYSVSREKKESFPLTVTSAQKNPTAFYLCASSPTSGANVLTFGAGSRLTVL.

This clone showed up just once. This chain uses TRBV5-1 with TRBJ1-3; D is possibly TRBD1 (6 bases). V was cut by 2 bases and J by 4 bases, with 16 bases left in between. This CDR3 is 16 amino acids long. Germline assignment: CDR1 SGHRS and CDR2 YFSETQ. The CDR3 region is CASSLFRGTRGNTIYF. CDR3 DNA sequence: TGCGCCAGCAGCTTATTCAGAGGGACACGGGGAAACACCATATATTTT.

The chain is built from TRBV7-8 and TRBJ1-5; tentative D call: TRBD1 (6 bases). V was shortened by 5 bases and J by 0 bases, with 17 bases between the two germline ends. In germline, CDR1 is SGHVS, CDR2 FQNEAQ. This CDR3 region has 17 residues. The DNA for the CDR3 is TGTGCCAGCAGCCCTCTGTGGGGACAAGCTAGCAATCAGCCCCAGCATTTT. This codes for CASSPLWGQASNQPQHF.

This chain uses TRBV11-2 with TRBJ2-5; 10 nucleotides agree with TRBD1. Germline lookup yields CDR1 SGHAT and CDR2 FQNNGV. The trim removed 1 base at V and 4 bases at J, leaving 6 bases unmatched. This CDR3 contains 16 residues. The CDR3 is CASSLARDRGRETQYF. The CDR3 bases are TGTGCCAGCAGCTTAGCCCGGGACAGGGGAAGAGAGACCCAGTACTTC.